Following are 32 T cell receptor beta chains from one sample sequenced in a study of control samples from healthy donors and cancer patients. TCRdb's table, derived via immunoSEQ multiplex PCR, lists solely in-frame clones and lacks some. This table holds some 140,000 clones, about nine tenths found once. Sequencing was done on a sample of blood. These receptors all come from a woman aged 25 to 39 in good health.

The chain combines TRBV18 with TRBJ2-5; D not certain. The CDR3 has 13 residues. Deletions cut 1 base from V and 3 bases from J, with 6 bases between. Germline V gives CDR1 KGHSH, CDR2 LQKENI. DNA for the CDR3: TGTGCCAGCTCACCACAGCCTGAAGAGACCCAGTACTTC. Its translation is CASSPQPEETQYF.

The chain joins TRBV6-6 to TRBJ2-7; perhaps D is TRBD1 or TRBD2 (6 bases each). Trimming left V 4 bases short and J 1 base short, with 14 bases between. Germline V gives CDR1 MNHNY, CDR2 SVGAGI (reference sequence). The CDR3 sequence is 15 residues long. CDR3 bases: TGTGCCAGCAGTTTGCCCTCGGGGGCGTCCTACGAGCAGTACTTC. Amino acid sequence: CASSLPSGASYEQYF.

V is TRBV6-5 and J is TRBJ1-2, with TRBD1 matching 8 bases. Germline CDR1 reads MNHEY; CDR2 reads SVGAGI. The CDR3 totals 14 residues. Trimming at V came to 7 bases and at J to 3 bases, leaving 7 bases not matched to a gene. CDR3 sequence reads: CASTRQGRDYGYTF. For the CDR3, the DNA is TGTGCCAGCACCCGACAGGGGCGGGACTATGGCTACACCTTC.

The chain has TRBV6-2 or TRBV6-3 and TRBJ1-1; D is unresolved. V lost 4 bases, J lost 0 bases, and 9 bases lay in between. Looked up from germline, CDR1 is MNHEY and CDR2 is SVGEGT. CDR3 length: 14 amino acids. DNA of the CDR3: TGTGCCAGCAGTTCCAAACCCATGAACACTGAAGCTTTCTTT. Its translation is CASSSKPMNTEAFF.

The rearrangement links TRBV7-6 to TRBJ2-2, with 10 nucleotides matching TRBD2. Per the germline V gene, CDR1 is SGHVS and CDR2 is FNYEAQ. The length of the CDR3 is 18 residues. V lost 5 bases to trimming and J lost 4 bases; unmatched junction nucleotides: 13. The CDR3 nucleotides are TGTGCCAGCAGCCCAAGGGGGGGACTAGCGTCCACCACCGGGGAGCTGTTTTTT. It translates to CASSPRGGLASTTGELFF.

V usage is TRBV6-5 and J usage is TRBJ1-4, with TRBD1 as a possible D gene (5 bases). V dropped 5 bases and J dropped 0 bases, with 10 bases sitting between them. This CDR3 region has 15 residues. Germline loops: CDR1 MNHEY, CDR2 SVGAGI. CDR3 sequence: CASSRGGATNEKLFF. The DNA of the CDR3 is TGTGCCAGCAGTCGGGGGGGGGCAACTAATGAAAAACTGTTTTTT.

This chain links TRBV9 with TRBJ2-3; no clear D gene. The CDR3 has 15 amino acids. Germline CDR1 SGDLS, CDR2 YYNGEE. V lost 1 base, J lost 0 bases, and 9 bases lay in between. Here the CDR3 DNA reads TGTGCCAGCAGCGTAACCAGCTTAAGCACAGATACGCAGTATTTT. This gives the protein CASSVTSLSTDTQYF.

This chain connects TRBV5-5 to TRBJ1-6, with 7 bases fitting TRBD1. Germline CDR1 SGHKS, CDR2 YYEKEE (reference sequence). The CDR3 sequence is 18 residues long. Germline trimming cut 0 bases from V and 0 bases from J; bases unmatched to any gene: 6. The CDR3 loop is CASSLAVTGRSYNSPLHF. The CDR3, as DNA: TGTGCCAGCAGCTTGGCCGTGACAGGGCGCTCCTATAATTCACCCCTCCACTTT.

The DNA of the CDR3 is TGTGCCAGCAGCTTAGGAACGGGAGTAAGAGATACGCAGTATTTT. This sequence encodes CASSLGTGVRDTQYF. The genes are TRBV11-2 and TRBJ2-3; a possible D gene is TRBD2 (6 bases). The CDR3 has 15 amino acids. The germline CDR1 and CDR2 sequences are SGHAT and FQNNGV. Deletions cut 1 base from V and 5 bases from J, with 13 bases between.

The CDR3: CASSPQGRTYEQYF. The CDR3 coding sequence is TGTGCCAGCAGCCCACAGGGGAGGACCTACGAGCAGTACTTC. V usage is TRBV13 and J usage is TRBJ2-7; possibly TRBD1 for D (7 bases). V was pared by 5 bases and J by 2 bases, with 13 bases between. The CDR3 runs to 14 residues. Germline V lookup: CDR1 PRHDT, CDR2 FYEKMQ (reference sequence). The variable domain in full, with the rest retrieved from reference TRBV13 and TRBJ2-7, is AAGVIQSPRHLIKEKRETATLKCYPIPRHDTVYWYQQGPGQDPQFLISFYEKMQSDKGSIPDRFSAQQFSDYHSELNMSSLELGDSALYFCASSPQGRTYEQYFGPGTRLTVT.

The chain combines TRBV11-2 with TRBJ2-1, with unresolved D. The germline gives CDR1 SGHAT, CDR2 FQNNGV. The CDR3 is made up of 12 amino acids. Trimming took 2 bases from V and 10 from J, leaving 9 bases between them. This CDR3 is CASSLITGEQFF. CDR3 sequence (DNA): TGTGCCAGCAGCTTAATTACCGGCGAGCAGTTCTTC. Filled out from reference TRBV11-2 and TRBJ2-1, the complete variable domain reads EAGVAQSPRYKIIEKRQSVAFWCNPISGHATLYWYQQILGQGPKLLIQFQNNGVVDDSQLPKDRFSAERLKGVDSTLKIQPAKLEDSAVYLCASSLITGEQFFGPGTRLTVL.

In this sample, this clone turned up once. The chain links TRBV10-1 to TRBJ2-1; D gene uncertain. CDR3 size: 13 residues. Germline loops: CDR1 WNHNN, CDR2 SYGVQD (reference sequence). Trimming shortened V by 0 bases and J by 9 bases, and 9 bases separated the two germline ends. The CDR3 DNA is TGCGCCAGCAGTGAGTCGACTCGGAGTGAGCAGTTCTTC. It translates to CASSESTRSEQFF.

There are a few counts of this clone. CDR3 in DNA: TGTGCCAGCAGCTTAGGTTTCGGGACTAGCGGGGCCCTTGGGAAAGAGACCCAGTACTTC. It specifies CASSLGFGTSGALGKETQYF. The chain links TRBV11-3 to TRBJ2-5, with 13 bases identical to TRBD2. CDR1 and CDR2 (germline): SGHNT, YENEEA. V shed 1 base, J shed 3 bases, and the junction held 14 bases outside the gene matches. The CDR3 length is 20 residues.

V is TRBV9 and J is TRBJ2-5; D is possibly TRBD1 or TRBD2 (5 bases each). Germline lookup yields CDR1 SGDLS and CDR2 YYNGEE. V lost 0 bases and J 5 bases, leaving 23 bases between the germline ends. The CDR3 runs 18 residues. CDR3 DNA sequence: TGTGCCAGCAGCGTAGGCCCCAGGGACCGTCAGAGGGCGGAGACCCAGTACTTC. Translated, it gives CASSVGPRDRQRAETQYF.

This chain links TRBV28 with TRBJ2-7, with 9 bases aligning to TRBD1. Losses at the gene ends were 7 bases for V and 2 bases for J; bases not matched to a gene: 6. There are 14 residues in the CDR3. The germline V gene has CDR1 MDHEN and CDR2 SYDVKM. CDR3 sequence (DNA): TGTGCCAGCAAGACAGGGGGGGAAGCCTACGAGCAGTACTTC. Amino acids: CASKTGGEAYEQYF. The whole variable domain, filled in from reference TRBV28 and TRBJ2-7, reads DVKVTQSSRYLVKRTGEKVFLECVQDMDHENMFWYRQDPGLGLRLIYFSYDVKMKEKGDIPEGYSVSREKKERFSLILESASTNQTSMYLCASKTGGEAYEQYFGPGTRLTVT.

This chain connects TRBV7-2 to TRBJ2-7, with 11 positions matching TRBD1. CDR3 length: 14 amino acids. V lost 5 bases and J lost 3; bases outside the gene matches: 3. Germline lookup yields CDR1 SGHTA and CDR2 FQGNSA. In DNA, the CDR3 is TGTGCCAGCAGCCCGGGGACAGGGGGCTACGAGCAGTACTTC. Amino acid sequence: CASSPGTGGYEQYF.

The chain has TRBV6-4 and TRBJ1-1, with D possibly TRBD1 on 5 matching bases. V lost 6 bases, J lost 3 bases, and 11 bases lay in between. CDR1 MRHNA and CDR2 SNTAGT come from the germline V gene. This CDR3 region has 13 residues. The CDR3 here is CASSPWGDTEAFF. CDR3 nucleotide sequence: TGTGCCAGCAGCCCCTGGGGGGACACTGAAGCTTTCTTT.

The CDR3 coding sequence is TGTGCCAGCAGCCAAGCAACGGGACAGGGGCCCTACGAGCAGTACTTC. Amino acid sequence: CASSQATGQGPYEQYF. The chain combines TRBV3-1 (or the pseudogene TRBV3-2) with TRBJ2-7; TRBD1 agrees at 10 bases. The CDR3 covers 16 residues. Germline CDR1 reads LGHDT; CDR2 reads YNNKEL (reference sequence). After removal of 1 base from V and 2 bases from J, the junction contained 5 bases not matched to a gene.

The chain joins TRBV5-5 to TRBJ2-7; D is unresolved. Germline assignment: CDR1 SGHKS and CDR2 YYEKEE (reference sequence). Trimming took 4 bases from V and 3 from J, leaving 11 bases between them. The CDR3 loop spans 13 amino acids. The CDR3 reads CASSTSTGYEQYF. CDR3 in DNA: TGTGCCAGCAGCACGTCCACCGGCTACGAGCAGTACTTC.

This sequence joins TRBV5-1 and TRBJ2-4; D may be TRBD1 or TRBD2 (5 bases each). This CDR3 spans 13 amino acids. The V gene lost 4 bases and the J gene lost 8 bases, with 13 bases spanning the gap. Germline values: CDR1 SGHRS, CDR2 YFSETQ. CDR3 residues: CASSIRVEDIQYF. The CDR3 DNA reads as TGCGCCAGCAGCATCAGGGTGGAGGACATTCAGTACTTC.

The V and J genes are TRBV4-1 and TRBJ1-3, with D unclear. The CDR3 runs to 16 residues. Looked up from germline, CDR1 is MGHRA and CDR2 is YSYEKL. V was trimmed by 0 bases and J by 5 bases, leaving 14 bases between them. The CDR3 coding sequence is TGCGCCAGCAGCCAAGATGGAGGGAGTTATAGAAACACCATATATTTT. This codes for CASSQDGGSYRNTIYF.

This clone has more than one count but fewer than ten. The V call is TRBV11-3, the J call TRBJ2-1; TRBD2 matches 9 bases. The germline V gene encodes CDR1 SGHNT and CDR2 YENEEA. V shed 0 bases and J 7 bases; nucleotides not matched to a gene: 10. The CDR3 extends over 17 amino acids. CDR3 residues: CASSLDSMASGNNEQFF. As DNA, the CDR3 is TGTGCCAGCAGCTTAGATTCTATGGCTAGCGGGAATAATGAGCAGTTCTTC.

V gene TRBV29-1 combines with J gene TRBJ1-1; D uncertain. Trimming cost V 1 base and J 0 bases, with 9 bases left between them. This CDR3 spans 14 amino acids. Germline V gives CDR1 SQVTM, CDR2 ANQGSEA. The CDR3 sequence is CSVEGFPMNTEAFF. In DNA, the CDR3 is TGCAGCGTTGAAGGATTCCCCATGAACACTGAAGCTTTCTTT.

The chain uses TRBV25-1 and TRBJ2-1, with 9 bases identical to TRBD2. CDR3 size: 16 residues. V dropped 6 bases and J dropped 3; count of bases not matched to a gene: 9. Germline CDR1 and CDR2: MGHDK and SYGVNS. The CDR3 nucleotides are TGTGCCAGCAGCGAGTCTAGCGGGAAAAACTACAATGAGCAGTTCTTC. Its protein product is CASSESSGKNYNEQFF.

The sample holds one count of this clone. The chain joins TRBV29-1 to TRBJ1-1; unclear D gene. CDR1 SQVTM and CDR2 ANQGSEA come from the germline V gene. The CDR3 runs to 14 residues. V lost 4 bases and J lost 0, with 12 bases in between. The CDR3 DNA reads TGCAGCGTTGCCCTCTTCTCCATGAACACTGAAGCTTTCTTT. Its protein is CSVALFSMNTEAFF.

The rearrangement uses TRBV5-4 and TRBJ2-3; TRBD2 agrees at 12 bases. This CDR3 is 16 amino acids long. Germline values: CDR1 SGHNT, CDR2 YYREEE (reference sequence). Trimming cost V 4 bases and J 5 bases; bases outside gene matches: 8. The CDR3 coding sequence is TGTGCCAGCAGCCCCGGGCTAGCGGGAGGGTTAGATACGCAGTATTTT. Protein sequence: CASSPGLAGGLDTQYF.

This sequence joins TRBV30 and TRBJ2-3; a possible D gene is TRBD2 (5 bases). Trimming removed 0 bases at V and 0 bases at J, with 7 bases between. The germline V gene has CDR1 GTSNPN and CDR2 SVGIG (reference sequence). The CDR3 contains 14 residues. In nucleotides, the CDR3 is TGTGCCTGGAGTGTCGGGGAAAGCACAGATACGCAGTATTTT. Translated, it gives CAWSVGESTDTQYF.

By share of the sample, this clone is medium-sized. This chain connects TRBV6-5 to TRBJ1-2; D may be TRBD1 (6 bases). CDR3 length: 16 amino acids. In germline, CDR1 is MNHEY, CDR2 SVGAGI. The germline V and J ends were trimmed by 0 bases and 0 bases, with 11 bases remaining between them. CDR3 loop: CASSYSPGEANYGYTF. The CDR3 DNA follows: TGTGCCAGCAGTTACTCCCCAGGGGAAGCTAACTATGGCTACACCTTC.

The V call is TRBV6-6, the J call TRBJ1-2; 7 bases align to TRBD1. CDR3 length: 13 residues. Losses at the gene ends were 4 bases for V and 7 bases for J; bases not matched to a gene: 6. Germline V CDR1 and CDR2: MNHNY, SVGAGI (reference sequence). The CDR3 protein is CASSLKGAPGYTF. CDR3 in DNA: TGTGCCAGCAGTTTGAAGGGGGCGCCTGGCTACACCTTC.

The V gene is TRBV14, the J gene TRBJ2-5; possibly TRBD1 for D (5 bases). The length of the CDR3 is 13 residues. CDR1 and CDR2 (germline): SGHDN, FVKESK. V shed 4 bases and J shed 4 bases, with 10 bases lying between them. CDR3 bases: TGTGCCAGCAGCCTAAGGGGAACAGAGACCCAGTACTTC. This codes for CASSLRGTETQYF. Full variable domain (missing parts from reference TRBV14 and TRBJ2-5): EAGVTQFPSHSVIEKGQTVTLRCDPISGHDNLYWYRRVMGKEIKFLLHFVKESKQDESGMPNNRFLAERTGGTYSTLKVQPAELEDSGVYFCASSLRGTETQYFGPGTRLLVL.

This clone was recorded only once. The chain links TRBV27 to TRBJ2-3, with D possibly being TRBD1 or TRBD2 (5 bases each). CDR1 and CDR2 (germline): MNHEY, SMNVEV (reference sequence). V was cut by 6 bases and J by 7 bases, with 20 bases left in between. The CDR3 spans 15 residues. CDR3 DNA: TGTGCCAGCAGCCCCGGGACGAAACCTTCGAATACGCAGTATTTT. It is translated as CASSPGTKPSNTQYF.

The chain is built from TRBV19 and TRBJ1-5; D not resolved. Germline CDR1 is LNHDA and CDR2 is SQIVND (reference sequence). V lost 8 bases, J lost 7 bases, and 12 bases lay in between. CDR3 length: 12 amino acids. The CDR3 DNA reads as TGTGCCAGTTGGAATCTCGAACAGCCCCAGCATTTT. Translation: CASWNLEQPQHF.